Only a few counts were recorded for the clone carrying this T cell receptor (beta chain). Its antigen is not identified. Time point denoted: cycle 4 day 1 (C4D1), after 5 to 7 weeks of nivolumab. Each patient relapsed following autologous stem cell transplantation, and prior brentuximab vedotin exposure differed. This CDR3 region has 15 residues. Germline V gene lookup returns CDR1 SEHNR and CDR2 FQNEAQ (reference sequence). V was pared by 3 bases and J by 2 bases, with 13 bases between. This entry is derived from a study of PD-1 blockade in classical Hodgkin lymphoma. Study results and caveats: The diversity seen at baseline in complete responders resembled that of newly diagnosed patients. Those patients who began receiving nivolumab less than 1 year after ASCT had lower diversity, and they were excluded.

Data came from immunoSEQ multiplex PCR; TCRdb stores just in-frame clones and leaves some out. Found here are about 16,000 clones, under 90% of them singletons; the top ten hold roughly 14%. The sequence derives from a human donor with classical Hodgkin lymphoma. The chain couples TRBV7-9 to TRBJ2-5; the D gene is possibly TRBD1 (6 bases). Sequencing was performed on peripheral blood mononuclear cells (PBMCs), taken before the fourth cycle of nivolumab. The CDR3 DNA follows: TGTGCCAGCAGCTTTGGTAGGACAGCGCAAGAGACCCAGTACTTC. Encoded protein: CASSFGRTAQETQYF.